This entry describes one TCR beta chain. V gave up 1 base and J gave up 2 bases, with 12 bases separating them. The CDR3 spans 16 residues. CDR1 and CDR2 (germline): SGHAT, FQNNGV. This sample was included in a study of CD8 T cells in Susac syndrome. cDNA came from approximately 0.5 to 1 ug RNA primed by random hexamers. One entry per CDR3 protein results from TCRdb running MiXCR on the immunoSEQ multiplex PCR reads. The sample contains approximately 140,000 distinct CDR3 sequences, roughly 76% of which appear only once. This sequence was found in a human donor with multiple sclerosis. V is TRBV11-2 and J is TRBJ2-1; the D gene is possibly TRBD2 (5 bases). What was sequenced was CD8+ T cells from PBMCs. In nucleotides, the CDR3 is TGTGCCAGCAGCTTAGTAGGAGCGGACCCCTACAATGAGCAGTTCTTC. It yields the protein CASSLVGADPYNEQFF.